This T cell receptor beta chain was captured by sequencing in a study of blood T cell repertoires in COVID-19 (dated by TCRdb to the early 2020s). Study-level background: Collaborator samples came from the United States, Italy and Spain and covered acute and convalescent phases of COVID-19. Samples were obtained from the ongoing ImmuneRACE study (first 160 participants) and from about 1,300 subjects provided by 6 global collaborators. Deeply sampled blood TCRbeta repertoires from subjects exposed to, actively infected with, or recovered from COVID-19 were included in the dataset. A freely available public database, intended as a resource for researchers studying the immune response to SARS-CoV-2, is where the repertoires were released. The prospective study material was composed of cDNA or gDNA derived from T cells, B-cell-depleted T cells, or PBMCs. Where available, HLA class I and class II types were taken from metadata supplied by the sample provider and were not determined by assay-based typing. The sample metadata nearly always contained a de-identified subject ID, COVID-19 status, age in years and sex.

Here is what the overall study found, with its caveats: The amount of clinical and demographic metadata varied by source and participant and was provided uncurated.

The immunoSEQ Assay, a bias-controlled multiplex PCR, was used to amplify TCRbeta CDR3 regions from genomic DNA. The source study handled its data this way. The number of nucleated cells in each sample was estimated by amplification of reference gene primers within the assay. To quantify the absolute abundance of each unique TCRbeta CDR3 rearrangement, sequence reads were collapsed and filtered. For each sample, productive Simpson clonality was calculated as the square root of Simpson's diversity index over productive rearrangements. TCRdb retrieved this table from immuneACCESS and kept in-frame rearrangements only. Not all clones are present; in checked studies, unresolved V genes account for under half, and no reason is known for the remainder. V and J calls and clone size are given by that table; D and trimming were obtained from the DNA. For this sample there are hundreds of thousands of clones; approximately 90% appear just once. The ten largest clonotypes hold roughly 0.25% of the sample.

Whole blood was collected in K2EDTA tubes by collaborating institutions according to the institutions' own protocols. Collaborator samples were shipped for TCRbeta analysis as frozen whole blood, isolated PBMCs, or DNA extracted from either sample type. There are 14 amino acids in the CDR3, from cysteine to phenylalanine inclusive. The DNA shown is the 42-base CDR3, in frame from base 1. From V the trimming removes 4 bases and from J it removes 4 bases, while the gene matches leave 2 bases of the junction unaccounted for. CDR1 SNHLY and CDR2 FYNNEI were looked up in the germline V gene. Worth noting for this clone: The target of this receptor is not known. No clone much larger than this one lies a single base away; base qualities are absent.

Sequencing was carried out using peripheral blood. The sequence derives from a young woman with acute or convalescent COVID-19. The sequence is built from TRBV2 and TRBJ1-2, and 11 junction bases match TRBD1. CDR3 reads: CASSGGTGGYGYTF. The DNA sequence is TGTGCCAGCAGTGGGGGGACAGGGGGCTATGGCTACACCTTC.